The clone carrying this T cell receptor (beta chain) was picked up one time. Its antigen is undetermined. These data come from a study of cytomegalovirus exposure and HLA in healthy donors. Study information: A data release that came early held tens of millions of unique TCRs from HLA-typed donors. Study-wide points: In vitro checks showed that a few CMV-associated chains really do target CMV antigens.

Both 60 Vbeta primers and 13 Jbeta primers went into the PCR. The protocol was immunoSEQ multiplex PCR, while the TCRdb copy is restricted to in-frame clones and leaves out a portion. The sample includes about 200,000 clones, 86% seen only once; the top ten take around 0.3%. Per germline, CDR1 ENHRY and CDR2 SYGVKD. The CDR3 extends over 15 amino acids. J gave up 2 bases and V 0 bases, and 2 bases lay outside the gene matches. This clonotype was obtained from a woman aged 25 to 39 in good health and CMV-seronegative. This chain joins TRBV10-3 and TRBJ2-7; 9 nucleotides match TRBD1. Source material: PBMCs. CDR3 residues: CAISESGTGTYEQYF. The CDR3 nucleotides are TGTGCCATCAGTGAGTCCGGGACAGGGACCTACGAGCAGTACTTC.